The T cell receptor (beta chain) under discussion was sequenced for a study of T cell responses to AZD1222 COVID-19 vaccine. Whole-study findings and limits: Receipt of two AZD1222 doses was followed by a rise in Spike-specific TCR breadth and depth.

Germline CDR1 and CDR2: SEHNR and FQNEAQ (reference sequence). The CDR3 has 16 residues. After removal of 5 bases from V and 8 bases from J, the junction contained 15 bases not matched to a gene. Using immunoSEQ multiplex PCR, the repertoire was profiled, and TCRdb retains in-frame clones only, with some absent. The profile shows 130,000 to 150,000 clones, 85% to 90% of them singletons. About this clone itself: Its antigen remains unknown.

This specimen was peripheral blood, taken 28 days after the second AZD1222 dose. The V gene is TRBV7-9, the J gene TRBJ2-1; 7 bases map to TRBD2. The sequence derives from an adult who received the AZD1222 COVID-19 vaccine. The CDR3 DNA reads TGTGCCAGCAGCCAGCGACGGGACTATCCTTTCGATGAGCAGTTCTTC. Its protein is CASSQRRDYPFDEQFF.